These 30 T cell receptor beta chains originate from one sample sequenced in a study of regulatory T cells in long-lasting Graves disease. Time point meaning: newly diagnosed GD, antithyroid drugs for less than 3 months. Extracted RNA from PBMCs served as the source of the TCR library. Sequencing libraries for TCR beta were prepared with iRepertoire HTBI primers and Arm-PCR of CDR3 regions. TCRdb passed the multiplex PCR reads through MiXCR, listing each CDR3 protein once. The profile shows about 540,000 distinct CDR3 sequences, approximately 13% of them singletons. This sample was shared with a second study, whose subject was T cells in Graves' hyperthyroidism and ophthalmopathy.

Here the sequenced sample was peripheral blood mononuclear cells (PBMCs), taken at new diagnosis, from a patient treated with antithyroid drugs. Every receptor here comes from a man between 25 and 39 years old with Graves disease.

This clonotype was observed at least ten times. This sequence joins TRBV20-1 and TRBJ2-7, with 9 bases matching TRBD2. This CDR3 region has 14 residues. CDR1 is DFQATT, CDR2 SNEGSKA, per germline (reference sequence). V shed 4 bases and J 7 bases; nucleotides not matched to a gene: 11. CDR3 in DNA: TGCAGTGCTATACCTGATGAAGCGGGAGGTGAGCAGTACTTC. It yields the protein CSAIPDEAGGEQYF.

This clonotype was counted at least ten times. The junction departs from germline at one end; a sequencing error may be responsible. The chain links TRBV10-3 to TRBJ1-1, with 7 bases matching TRBD1. The CDR3 length is 16 residues. Germline V gene data show CDR1 as ENHRY and CDR2 as SYGVKD. CDR3 protein: CAISGPPGTVNAEAFF. The CDR3 DNA reads TGTGCCATCAGTGGCCCTCCCGGGACAGTGAACGCTGAAGCTTTCTTT.

This clonotype was seen a handful of times. This chain joins TRBV28 and TRBJ2-5; TRBD1 might be the D (6 bases). V dropped 7 bases and J dropped 1 base, with 16 bases sitting between them. This CDR3 is 15 amino acids long. Per the germline V gene, CDR1 is MDHEN and CDR2 is SYDVKM. CDR3 sequence (DNA): TGTGCCAGCATCACCCCCGGACAGCCCCAAGAGACCCAGTACTTC. Protein product: CASITPGQPQETQYF.

This clonotype was seen at least ten times. J is TRBJ1-1 and V is TRBV2; no clear D. From germline, CDR1 is SNHLY and CDR2 FYNNEI. The CDR3 is made up of 10 amino acids. V was clipped by 8 bases and J by 11 bases, with 12 bases between them. The CDR3 DNA reads as TGTGCCAGCCGGAGCAGCACGGCTTTCTTT. Amino acid sequence: CASRSSTAFF. Full variable domain (remainder filled in from reference TRBV2 and TRBJ1-1): EPEVTQTPSHQVTQMGQEVILRCVPISNHLYFYWYRQILGQKVEFLVSFYNNEISEKSEIFDDQFSVERPDGSNFTLKIRSTKLEDSAMYFCASRSSTAFFGQGTRLTVV.

In this sample, this clonotype turned up many times. V gene TRBV12-5 combines with J gene TRBJ1-5, with 10 bases that match TRBD1. J gave up 5 bases and V 2 bases, and 6 bases lay outside the gene matches. CDR3 size: 16 residues. Germline CDR1 and CDR2: LGHNT and FRNRAP. CDR3 region: CASGLSAGQGHQPQHF. CDR3 DNA sequence: TGTGCTAGTGGTTTGTCCGCGGGACAGGGGCATCAGCCCCAGCATTTT.

In this sample, this clonotype turned up many times. The gene calls are TRBV15 and TRBJ2-1; 11 bases line up with TRBD2. Trimming removed 4 bases from V and 9 bases from J; junction bases left unmatched: 5. The CDR3 has 14 residues. CDR1 and CDR2 (germline): LNHNV, YYDKDF (reference sequence). CDR3 protein: CATSITSGSIEQFF. In DNA form, the CDR3 reads TGTGCCACCAGCATCACTAGCGGGAGTATTGAGCAGTTCTTC.

The chain carries TRBV18 and TRBJ2-1, with D perhaps TRBD1 or TRBD2 (5 bases each). Germline V CDR1 and CDR2: KGHSH, LQKENI. The CDR3 loop spans 17 amino acids. V lost 0 bases, J lost 0 bases, and 12 bases lay in between. CDR3 sequence reads: CASSPPRGPSSYNEQFF. The CDR3 nucleotides read TGTGCCAGCTCACCACCGAGGGGCCCAAGCTCCTACAATGAGCAGTTCTTC.

This clonotype showed up many times. The V and J genes are TRBV6-5 and TRBJ2-2; either TRBD1 or TRBD2 may supply D (5 bases each). The germline V gene encodes CDR1 MNHEY and CDR2 SVGAGI. Trimming pared 2 bases from V and 0 bases from J, leaving 13 bases between. The CDR3 contains 17 residues. DNA of the CDR3: TGTGCCAGCAGTTACGGGACGACGCTTTCGAACACCGGGGAGCTGTTTTTT. This encodes CASSYGTTLSNTGELFF.

This clonotype was seen many times. The rearrangement uses TRBV2 and TRBJ2-6; weak D call: TRBD1 (6 bases). The CDR3 consists of 17 residues. V was cut by 6 bases and J by 2 bases, with 17 bases left in between. Germline V lookup: CDR1 SNHLY, CDR2 FYNNEI. In DNA, the CDR3 is TGTGCCAGCAGGCTATTTACAGGGAGTGCTGGGGCCAACGTCCTGACTTTC. Translating gives CASRLFTGSAGANVLTF.

This clonotype was recorded many times. The V and J genes are TRBV12-3 or TRBV12-4 and TRBJ2-2, with TRBD2 as a possible D gene (5 bases). The length of the CDR3 is 14 residues. Trimming removed 6 bases at V and 4 bases at J, with 12 bases between. The CDR3 bases are TGTGCCAGCAGGACCCCAGGAGGCACCGGGGAGCTGTTTTTT. It translates to CASRTPGGTGELFF.

The chain carries TRBV29-1 and TRBJ2-7, with 8 bases that match TRBD1. The germline V gene has CDR1 SQVTM and CDR2 ANQGSEA. The CDR3 runs to 13 residues. After removal of 6 bases from V and 2 bases from J, the junction contained 6 bases not matched to a gene. The CDR3 protein is CSVPGQGTYEQYF. CDR3 DNA sequence: TGCAGCGTCCCAGGACAGGGAACCTACGAGCAGTACTTC.

In its sample, this clonotype was seen many times. The genes are TRBV9 and TRBJ2-3; tentatively, D is TRBD2 (6 bases). Germline V gene data show CDR1 as SGDLS and CDR2 as YYNGEE. Trimming took off 3 bases at V and 4 bases at J, with 9 bases between the two ends. The CDR3 sequence is 13 residues long. The CDR3 DNA sequence: TGTGCCAGCAGCGCGGAGCGGGCAGATACGCAGTATTTT. Translation: CASSAERADTQYF.

This clonotype came up many times. The chain links TRBV29-1 to TRBJ2-7; 9 nucleotides agree with TRBD1. V was clipped by 6 bases and J by 3 bases; unmatched bases: 6. The length of the CDR3 is 13 residues. Germline V gives CDR1 SQVTM, CDR2 ANQGSEA. The CDR3 loop is CSVPGTGYYEQYF. CDR3 sequence (DNA): TGCAGCGTCCCCGGGACAGGGTACTACGAGCAGTACTTC.

This clonotype was detected ten times or more. The chain has TRBV29-1 and TRBJ2-3; 10 bases are shared with TRBD2. Germline V CDR1 and CDR2: SQVTM, ANQGSEA. V lost 4 bases and J lost 0; bases outside the gene matches: 7. The CDR3 loop spans 16 amino acids. CDR3 sequence (DNA): TGCAGCGTTGTCTTGCTAGCGGGAGTGAGCACAGATACGCAGTATTTT. Amino acid sequence: CSVVLLAGVSTDTQYF.

This clonotype was counted only a few times. This rearrangement joins TRBV7-9 to TRBJ1-5, with a tentative D call TRBD1 (6 bases). V lost 6 bases, J lost 4 bases, and 19 bases lay in between. The CDR3 has 16 amino acids. Looked up from germline, CDR1 is SEHNR and CDR2 is FQNEAQ (reference sequence). The CDR3 nucleotides read TGTGCCAGCAGTACCGGGACACTCGGTCGGAATCAGCCCCAGCATTTT. As protein: CASSTGTLGRNQPQHF.

The genes are TRBV15 and TRBJ1-6; 8 bases map to TRBD1. The V gene's germline CDR1 is LNHNV and CDR2 YYDKDF (reference sequence). The CDR3 sequence is 15 residues long. Losses at the gene ends were 5 bases for V and 7 bases for J; bases not matched to a gene: 7. The CDR3 DNA sequence: TGTGCCACCAGCTTTCGACAGGGGAGGAATTCACCCCTCCACTTT. It encodes CATSFRQGRNSPLHF.

V usage is TRBV3-1 and J usage is TRBJ2-1; TRBD2 matches 10 bases. CDR1 is LGHDT and CDR2 is YNNKEL in the germline V gene (reference sequence). This CDR3 region has 15 residues. The junction had 9 bases not matched to a gene; V was cut back by 4 bases and J by 9 bases. The CDR3 here is CASSPLAGVVGEQFF. CDR3 coding DNA: TGTGCCAGCAGCCCTCTAGCGGGAGTGGTGGGTGAGCAGTTCTTC.

This clonotype occurred many times. In DNA, the CDR3 is TGCGCCACCAGGGATAGCAATCAGCCCCAGCATTTT. Residues: CATRDSNQPQHF. This chain links TRBV10-2 with TRBJ1-5, with D possibly TRBD1 on 5 matching bases. V lost 10 bases, J lost 0 bases, and 7 bases lay in between. Germline V gives CDR1 WSHSY, CDR2 SAAADI. The CDR3 is 12 amino acids.

The V gene is TRBV6-2 or TRBV6-3, the J gene TRBJ1-5; no clear D gene. This CDR3 has 15 amino acids. Germline CDR1 and CDR2: MNHEY and SVGEGT. The germline V and J ends were trimmed by 2 bases and 1 base, with 9 bases remaining between them. CDR3 DNA sequence: TGTGCCAGCAGTTACAGGGAGGGAAGCAATCAGCCCCAGCATTTT. This codes for CASSYREGSNQPQHF.

In this sample, this clonotype turned up many times. V is TRBV7-2 and J is TRBJ1-1, with a weak D call TRBD1 (5 bases). Trimming cost V 5 bases and J 5 bases, with 18 bases left between them. Germline V gene data show CDR1 as SGHTA and CDR2 as FQGNSA. This CDR3 has 15 residues. The CDR3 here is CASSPQDTPRTEAFF. The CDR3 coding sequence is TGTGCCAGCAGCCCCCAGGACACCCCACGGACTGAAGCTTTCTTT. Full variable domain (remainder filled in from reference TRBV7-2 and TRBJ1-1): GAGVSQSPSNKVTEKGKDVELRCDPISGHTALYWYRQSLGQGLEFLIYFQGNSAPDKSGLPSDRFSAERTGGSVSTLTIQRTQQEDSAVYLCASSPQDTPRTEAFFGQGTRLTVV.

The rearrangement uses TRBV30 and TRBJ2-6, with 11 nucleotides matching TRBD1. The CDR3 is made up of 18 amino acids. The germline V gene encodes CDR1 GTSNPN and CDR2 SVGIG (reference sequence). The V segment lost 1 base and the J segment 4 bases; nucleotides outside the gene matches: 9. In nucleotides, the CDR3 is TGTGCCTGGAGTGGAAGCGGACAGGGGGCGCGGGGGGCCAACGTCCTGACTTTC. As protein: CAWSGSGQGARGANVLTF.

This chain links TRBV7-8 with TRBJ2-2, with D possibly being TRBD1 (6 bases). CDR1 is SGHVS, CDR2 FQNEAQ, per germline. This CDR3 has 15 residues. Trimming removed 1 base from V and 6 bases from J, with 12 bases in between. The CDR3 coding sequence is TGTGCCAGCAGCTTAGACACAGGGATCTCCGGGGAGCTGTTTTTT. Protein product: CASSLDTGISGELFF.

In this sample, this clonotype turned up many times. The chain combines TRBV27 with TRBJ1-1; D is perhaps TRBD1 (5 bases). The V end lost 5 bases, the J end lost 6 bases, and 13 bases lay between the germline ends. The CDR3 is made up of 13 amino acids. From germline, CDR1 is MNHEY and CDR2 SMNVEV (reference sequence). The CDR3 DNA sequence: TGTGCCAGCAGTCCTAACGGGGGGGCTGAAGCTTTCTTT. Amino acids: CASSPNGGAEAFF.

This chain uses TRBV29-1 with TRBJ1-1, with 7 bases lining up with TRBD1. This CDR3 has 11 amino acids. J was trimmed by 11 bases and V by 3 bases; bases with no gene match: 6. CDR1 SQVTM and CDR2 ANQGSEA come from the germline V gene. The CDR3 DNA reads TGCAGCGTTGACTACAGGGGCACGGCTTTCTTT. It yields the protein CSVDYRGTAFF.

This clonotype was recorded at least ten times. The chain is built from TRBV30 and TRBJ1-1; no firm D call. Trimming pared 5 bases from V and 0 bases from J, leaving 7 bases between. Germline CDR1 reads GTSNPN; CDR2 reads SVGIG (reference sequence). The CDR3 sequence is 12 residues long. CDR3: CAWSLMNTEAFF. The CDR3 DNA follows: TGTGCCTGGTCATTGATGAACACTGAAGCTTTCTTT.

This clonotype turned up a few times. The chain links TRBV24-1 to TRBJ2-7; D call uncertain. There are 11 residues in the CDR3. V was cut by 0 bases and J by 6 bases, with 2 bases left in between. CDR1 is KGHDR and CDR2 is SFDVKD in the germline V gene. CDR3 bases: TGTGCCACCAGTGATTTGCGCGAGCAGTACTTC. This sequence encodes CATSDLREQYF.

This clonotype was detected ten times or more. The chain couples TRBV28 to TRBJ1-5; the D is unclear. CDR3 length: 14 amino acids. Germline V lookup: CDR1 MDHEN, CDR2 SYDVKM. V lost 4 bases, J lost 4 bases, and 11 bases lay in between. CDR3 residues: CASSSEARNQPQHF. DNA of the CDR3: TGTGCCAGCAGTTCCGAGGCTAGGAATCAGCCCCAGCATTTT.

V is TRBV24-1 and J is TRBJ2-3; TRBD2 agrees at 13 bases. There are 16 residues in the CDR3. V gave up 4 bases and J gave up 6 bases; unmatched junction bases: 6. Germline CDR1 reads KGHDR; CDR2 reads SFDVKD. The CDR3 is CATSDRLAGGSDTQYF. The DNA for the CDR3 is TGTGCCACCAGTGACCGACTAGCGGGAGGATCCGATACGCAGTATTTT.

This clonotype was picked up many times. The CDR3 region has the DNA TGTGCCAGCAGCCCCGGGACTAGTAGTTACGAGCAGTACTTC. This codes for CASSPGTSSYEQYF. The chain combines TRBV6-1 with TRBJ2-7; 8 bases line up with TRBD2. This CDR3 contains 14 residues. V shed 6 bases, J shed 4 bases, and the junction held 8 bases outside the gene matches. Germline V lookup: CDR1 MNHNS, CDR2 SASEGT.

The sample holds many counts of this clonotype. The chain recombines TRBV29-1 with TRBJ2-1; 9 nucleotides line up with TRBD1. Germline CDR1 SQVTM, CDR2 ANQGSEA. The CDR3 contains 20 residues. J was trimmed by 0 bases and V by 0 bases; bases with no gene match: 15. CDR3 bases: TGCAGCGTTGAAGATGGTTTGGGACAGGGTCACCAGAGCTCCTACAATGAGCAGTTCTTC. Translating gives CSVEDGLGQGHQSSYNEQFF.